This record covers a single T cell receptor (beta chain). As yet, its antigen is unknown. The data originate from a study of human CD8 memory T cell subsets. Study results and caveats: Similarly high diversity was seen in stem-like memory and precursor exhausted T cells, but not in effector memory cells.

It was by negative magnetic separation that total CD8+ T cells were enriched. This CDR3 is 13 amino acids long. The V gene's germline CDR1 is SGHVS and CDR2 FNYEAQ. A UMI-labeled 5' RACE approach was the method that produced the TCR beta libraries. Per the original data handling: Per TCR beta library, functional CDR3 beta clonotypes numbered roughly 2,800 to 20,000. With the 5' RACE reads reprocessed, TCRdb shows one record per CDR3 protein and no DNA. In this record, the V and J calls reflect TCRdb's handling and not the investigators' own analysis. The data include around 20,000 distinct CDR3 sequences; the top ten clones carry less than 6%.

This chain links TRBV7-6 with TRBJ2-7. The clonotype comes from a human donor in good health. Sequenced: CD8+ T cells from PBMCs. CDR3 protein: CASSFSQAYEQYF.